These 4 T cell receptor beta chains share one sample of origin, sequenced in a study of immune heterogeneity within non-small cell lung tumors. Bulk tumor gDNA, roughly 600 ng per sample, served as the TCR template. In surgery, several biopsies were collected from each primary tumor at widely spaced sites. Curative operations were performed on patients who had untreated, newly diagnosed non-small cell lung cancer. With 32 V and 13 J primers, multiplex PCR amplified the TCR beta CDR3. TCRdb ran MiXCR on the multiplex PCR reads and lists one entry per CDR3 protein. The table shows around 23,000 distinct CDR3 sequences, with around 26% occurring only once. Input material: lung tumor tissue. These receptors originate from a man aged 40-50 years with non-small cell lung cancer.

In the case of this clonotype: A much larger clone lies a single base off, so this may be a read error. This rearrangement joins TRBV19 to TRBJ2-3, with TRBD2 matching over 7 bases. The germline CDR1 and CDR2 sequences are LNHDA and SQIVND (reference sequence). V dropped 2 bases and J dropped 1; count of bases not matched to a gene: 9. CDR3 length equals 17 residues. This CDR3 reads CASSINPEGGGTDTQYF. As DNA, the CDR3 is TGTGCCAGTAGTATAAATCCTGAGGGAGGGGGCACAGATACGCAGTATTTT.

To note about this clonotype: A much more abundant neighbour one base away suggests this may be a read error. The J gene is TRBJ2-7, the V gene TRBV10-3; 9 bases are a match to TRBD1. Germline V gene data show CDR1 as ENHRY and CDR2 as SYGVKD. The CDR3 is 14 amino acids. The CDR3 is CTISTDRGGYEQYF. Written as DNA, the CDR3 is TGTACCATTTCTACCGACAGGGGGGGGTACGAGCAGTACTTC.

The table lists this clonotype with many counts. The rearrangement uses TRBV28 and TRBJ1-1; tentative D call: TRBD1 (6 bases). This CDR3 is built from 13 residues. Germline V gene lookup returns CDR1 MDHEN and CDR2 SYDVKM. V lost 6 bases and J 1 base, leaving 9 bases between the germline ends. This CDR3 reads CASRGQPNTEAFF. The CDR3 coding sequence is TGTGCCAGCAGAGGACAGCCGAACACTGAAGCTTTCTTT.

As for this clonotype: Germline is not matched at one junction end, which may reflect a read error. The chain recombines TRBV5-1 with TRBJ1-2; TRBD1 is a possible D gene (6 bases). Germline values: CDR1 SGHRS, CDR2 YFSETQ. The CDR3 loop spans 15 amino acids. The CDR3 protein is CDSSPTGNVDYGYTF. The CDR3 DNA follows: TGCGACAGCAGCCCAACAGGGAATGTTGACTATGGCTACACCTTC.